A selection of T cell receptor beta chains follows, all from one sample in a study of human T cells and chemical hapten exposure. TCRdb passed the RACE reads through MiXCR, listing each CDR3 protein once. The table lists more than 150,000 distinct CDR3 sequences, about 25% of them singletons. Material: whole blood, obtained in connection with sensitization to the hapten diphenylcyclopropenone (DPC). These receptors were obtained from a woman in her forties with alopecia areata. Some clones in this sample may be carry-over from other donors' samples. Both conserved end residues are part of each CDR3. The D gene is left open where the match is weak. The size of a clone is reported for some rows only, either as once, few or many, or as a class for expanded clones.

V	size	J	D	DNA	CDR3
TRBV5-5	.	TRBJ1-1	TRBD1	TGTGCCAGCAGCTGGCAGGGGGCTGGCACTGAAGCTTTCTTT	CASSWQGAGTEAFF
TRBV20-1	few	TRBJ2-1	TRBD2	TGCAGCGGGGGGACCCCCAATGAGCAGTTCTTC	CSGGTPNEQFF
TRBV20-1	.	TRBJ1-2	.	TGCAGTGCTAGCACCTTCGGCGGCTACACCTTC	CSASTFGGYTF
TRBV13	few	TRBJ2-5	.	TGTGCCAGCAGCTCCTGGGTGGGAGGAGAGACCCAGTACTTC	CASSSWVGGETQYF
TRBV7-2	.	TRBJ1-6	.	TGTGCCAGCAGCCCAGGGTTTCGGTATTCACCCCTCCACTTT	CASSPGFRYSPLHF
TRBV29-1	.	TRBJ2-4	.	TGCAGCGTTGTTGTAGCAAAAAACATTCAGTACTTC	CSVVVAKNIQYF
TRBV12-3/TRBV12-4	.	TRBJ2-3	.	TGTGCCAGCAGCCGCGACACAGGGATCGGCACAGATACGCAGTATTTT	CASSRDTGIGTDTQYF
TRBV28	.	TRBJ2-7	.	TGTGCCAGCAGTCCCATAGCCCCTACCTACGAGCAGTACTTC	CASSPIAPTYEQYF
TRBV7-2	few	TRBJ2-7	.	TGTGCCAGCAGCTTAGCCCTTAGCTCCTACGAGCAGTACTTC	CASSLALSSYEQYF
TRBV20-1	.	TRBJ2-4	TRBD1	TGCAGTGCTACGGGACAGGGGGCTCGGGAGGGCATTCAGTACTTC	CSATGQGAREGIQYF
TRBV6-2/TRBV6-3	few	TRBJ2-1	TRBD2	TGTGCCAGCAGTTACTCGAGAAGCGGGAGCTCCTACAATGAGCAGTTCTTC	CASSYSRSGSSYNEQFF
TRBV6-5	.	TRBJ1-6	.	TGTGCCAGCAGTTACCAAGGACACCAGAATTCACCCCTCCACTTT	CASSYQGHQNSPLHF
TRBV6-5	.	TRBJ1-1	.	TGTGCCAGCAGTGGACACACTGAAGCTTTCTTT	CASSGHTEAFF